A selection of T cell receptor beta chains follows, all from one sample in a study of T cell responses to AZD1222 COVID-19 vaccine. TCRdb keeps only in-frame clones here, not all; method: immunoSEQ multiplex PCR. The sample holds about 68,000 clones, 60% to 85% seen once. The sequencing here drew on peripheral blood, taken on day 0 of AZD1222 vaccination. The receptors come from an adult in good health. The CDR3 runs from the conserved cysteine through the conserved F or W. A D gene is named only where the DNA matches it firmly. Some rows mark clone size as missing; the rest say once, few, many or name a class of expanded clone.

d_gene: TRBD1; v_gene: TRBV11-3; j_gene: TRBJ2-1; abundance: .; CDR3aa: CASSTRDRLRGNEQFF; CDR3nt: TGTGCCAGCAGCACCCGGGACAGGTTAAGAGGGAATGAGCAGTTCTTC
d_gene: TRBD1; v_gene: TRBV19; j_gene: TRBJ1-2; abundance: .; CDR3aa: CASTPGTGIFYGYTF; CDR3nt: TGTGCCAGTACCCCAGGGACAGGGATCTTCTATGGCTACACCTTC
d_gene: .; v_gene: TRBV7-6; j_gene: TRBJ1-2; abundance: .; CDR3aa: CASSQRGGYGYTF; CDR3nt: TGTGCCAGCAGCCAGAGGGGAGGCTATGGCTACACCTTC
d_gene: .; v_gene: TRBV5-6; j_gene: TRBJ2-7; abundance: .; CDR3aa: CASSPGQLYEQYF; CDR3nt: TGTGCCAGCAGCCCCGGACAGCTCTACGAGCAGTACTTC
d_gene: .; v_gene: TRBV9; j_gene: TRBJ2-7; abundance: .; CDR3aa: CASSSSFEGTEQYF; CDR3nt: TGTGCCAGCAGCTCCAGCTTCGAAGGGACCGAGCAGTACTTC
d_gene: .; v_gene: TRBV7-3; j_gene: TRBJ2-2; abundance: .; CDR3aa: CASSLIPGGNTGELFF; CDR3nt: TGTGCCAGCAGCTTAATTCCTGGGGGTAACACCGGGGAGCTGTTTTTT
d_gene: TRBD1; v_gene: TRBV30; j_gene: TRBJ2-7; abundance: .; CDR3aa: CAWSGGTGGPYEQYF; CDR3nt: TGTGCCTGGAGTGGCGGGACAGGGGGCCCCTACGAGCAGTACTTC
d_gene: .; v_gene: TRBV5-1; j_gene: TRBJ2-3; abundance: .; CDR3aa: CASSPGPGMTDTQYF; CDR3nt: TGCGCCAGCAGCCCAGGTCCAGGGATGACAGATACGCAGTATTTT
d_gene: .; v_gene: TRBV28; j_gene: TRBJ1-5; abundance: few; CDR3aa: CASSLMGRINQPQHF; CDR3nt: TGTGCCAGCAGTTTAATGGGTCGGATCAATCAGCCCCAGCATTTT
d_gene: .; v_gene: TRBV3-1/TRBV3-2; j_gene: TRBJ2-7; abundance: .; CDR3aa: CASSQDAGHLSYEQYF; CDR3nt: TGTGCCAGCAGCCAAGACGCGGGGCACCTCTCCTACGAGCAGTACTTC
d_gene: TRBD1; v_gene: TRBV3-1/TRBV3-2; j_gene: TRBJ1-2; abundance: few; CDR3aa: CASSQGTGVGGYTF; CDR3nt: TGTGCCAGCAGCCAAGGGACAGGAGTAGGTGGCTACACCTTC
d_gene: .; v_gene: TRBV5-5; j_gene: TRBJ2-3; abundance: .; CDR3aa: CASSPGAGTSTDTQYF; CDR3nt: TGTGCCAGCAGCCCTGGAGCAGGGACAAGCACAGATACGCAGTATTTT
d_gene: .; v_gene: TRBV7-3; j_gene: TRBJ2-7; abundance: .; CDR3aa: CASSLGIVGYEQYF; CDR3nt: TGTGCCAGCAGCTTAGGCATCGTCGGCTACGAGCAGTACTTC
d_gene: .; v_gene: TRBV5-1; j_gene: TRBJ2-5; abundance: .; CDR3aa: CASSNRHQETQYF; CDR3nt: TGCGCCAGCAGCAACCGACACCAAGAGACCCAGTACTTC
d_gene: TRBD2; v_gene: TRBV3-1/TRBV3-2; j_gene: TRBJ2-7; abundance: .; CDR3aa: CASSDLAATYEQYF; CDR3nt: TGTGCCAGCAGCGATCTAGCGGCCACCTACGAGCAGTACTTC
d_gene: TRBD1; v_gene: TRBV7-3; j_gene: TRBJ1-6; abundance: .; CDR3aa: CASSPTGGTNSPLHF; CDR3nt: TGTGCCAGCAGCCCGACAGGGGGCACTAATTCACCCCTCCACTTT
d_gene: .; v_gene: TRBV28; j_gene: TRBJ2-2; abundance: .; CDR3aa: CASRKTGMDTGELFF; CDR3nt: TGTGCCAGCAGAAAGACCGGGATGGACACCGGGGAGCTGTTTTTT
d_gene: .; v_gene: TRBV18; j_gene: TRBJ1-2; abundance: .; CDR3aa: CASSPSRTNYGYTF; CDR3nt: TGTGCCAGCTCACCAAGCAGGACAAACTATGGCTACACCTTC
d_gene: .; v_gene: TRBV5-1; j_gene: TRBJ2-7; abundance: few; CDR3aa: CASSLGSAPYEQYF; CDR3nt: TGCGCCAGCAGCTTGGGATCGGCTCCCTACGAGCAGTACTTC
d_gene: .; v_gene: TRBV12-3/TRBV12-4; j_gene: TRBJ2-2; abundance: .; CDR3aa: CASSIRGNGELFF; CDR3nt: TGTGCCAGCAGTATTAGGGGGAACGGGGAGCTGTTTTTT
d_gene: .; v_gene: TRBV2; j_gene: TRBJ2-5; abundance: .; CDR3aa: CASSELRVETQYF; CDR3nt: TGTGCCAGCAGTGAGCTCAGGGTGGAGACCCAGTACTTC
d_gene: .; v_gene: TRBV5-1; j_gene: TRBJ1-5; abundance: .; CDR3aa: CASSPGGSHNQPQHF; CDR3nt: TGCGCCAGCAGCCCCGGCGGCTCTCATAATCAGCCCCAGCATTTT
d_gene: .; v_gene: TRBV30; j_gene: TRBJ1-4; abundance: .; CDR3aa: CAWSIPYTNSGGNEKLFF; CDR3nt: TGTGCCTGGAGTATACCATATACAAACAGCGGAGGTAATGAAAAACTGTTTTTT
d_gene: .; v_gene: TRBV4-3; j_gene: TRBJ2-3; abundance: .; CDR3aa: CASSQGTEADTQYF; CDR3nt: TGCGCCAGCAGCCAAGGGACAGAAGCAGATACGCAGTATTTT
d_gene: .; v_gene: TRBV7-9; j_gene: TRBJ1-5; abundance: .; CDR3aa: CASSLGGLNQPQHF; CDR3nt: TGTGCCAGCAGCTTAGGAGGACTAAATCAGCCCCAGCATTTT
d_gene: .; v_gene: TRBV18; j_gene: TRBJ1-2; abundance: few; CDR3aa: CASSPEKNYGYTF; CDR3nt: TGTGCCAGCTCACCAGAAAAGAACTATGGCTACACCTTC
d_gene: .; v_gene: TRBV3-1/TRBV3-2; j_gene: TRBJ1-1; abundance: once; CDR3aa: CASSHTGGVPEAFF; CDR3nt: TGTGCCAGCAGCCACACGGGGGGTGTTCCTGAAGCTTTCTTT
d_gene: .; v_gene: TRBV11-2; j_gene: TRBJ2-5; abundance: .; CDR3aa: CASSLVVRETQYF; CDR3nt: TGTGCCAGCAGCTTAGTTGTTCGAGAGACCCAGTACTTC
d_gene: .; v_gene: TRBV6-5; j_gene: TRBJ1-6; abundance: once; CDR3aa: CASSSITGSDHSPLHF; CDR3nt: TGTGCCAGCAGTTCTATAACAGGAAGCGATCATTCACCCCTCCACTTT
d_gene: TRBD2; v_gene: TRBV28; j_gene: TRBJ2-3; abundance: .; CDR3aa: CASRPGGASGLGDTQYF; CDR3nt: TGTGCCAGCAGACCCGGGGGGGCTAGCGGGTTGGGAGATACGCAGTATTTT
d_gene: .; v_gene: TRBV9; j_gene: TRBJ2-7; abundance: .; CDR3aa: CASSVHGTSYEQYF; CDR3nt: TGTGCCAGCAGCGTACACGGGACTTCCTACGAGCAGTACTTC
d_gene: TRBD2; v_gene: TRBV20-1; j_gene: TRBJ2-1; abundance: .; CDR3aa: CSASLAGVSSYNEQFF; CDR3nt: TGCAGTGCTAGTTTAGCGGGTGTTTCTTCCTACAATGAGCAGTTCTTC
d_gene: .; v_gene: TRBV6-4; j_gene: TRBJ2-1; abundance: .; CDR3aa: CASSDSKVFSYNEQFF; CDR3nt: TGTGCCAGCAGTGACTCTAAGGTTTTTTCCTACAATGAGCAGTTCTTC
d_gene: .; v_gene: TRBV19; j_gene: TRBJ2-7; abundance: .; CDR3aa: CASSRSGIGAYEQYF; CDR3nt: TGTGCCAGTAGTAGGAGTGGAATAGGAGCCTACGAGCAGTACTTC
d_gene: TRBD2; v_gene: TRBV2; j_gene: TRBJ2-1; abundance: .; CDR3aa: CASSEKGGLAGVNEQFF; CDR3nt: TGTGCCAGCAGTGAAAAGGGAGGACTAGCGGGGGTCAATGAGCAGTTCTTC
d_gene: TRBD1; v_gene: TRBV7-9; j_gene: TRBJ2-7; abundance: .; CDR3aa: CASSMPLTNRGRLREQYF; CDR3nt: TGTGCCAGCAGCATGCCCTTGACAAACAGGGGGCGTTTAAGGGAGCAGTACTTC
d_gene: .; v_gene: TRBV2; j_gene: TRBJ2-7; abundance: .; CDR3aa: CASREIRRPYEQYF; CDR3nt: TGTGCCAGCAGGGAAATCAGGAGACCCTACGAGCAGTACTTC
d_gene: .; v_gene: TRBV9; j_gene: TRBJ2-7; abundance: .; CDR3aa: CASSVSPGSSYEQYF; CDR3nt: TGTGCCAGCAGCGTTTCTCCCGGGAGCTCCTACGAGCAGTACTTC
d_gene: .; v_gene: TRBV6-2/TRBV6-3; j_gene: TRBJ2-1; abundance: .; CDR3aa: CASSNSGTRLNEQFF; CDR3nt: TGTGCCAGCAGTAACTCCGGGACCCGGCTAAATGAGCAGTTCTTC
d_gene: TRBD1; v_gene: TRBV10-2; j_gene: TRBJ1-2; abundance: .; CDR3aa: CASSKTGMSGGYTF; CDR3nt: TGCGCCAGCAGTAAGACAGGGATGAGCGGCGGCTACACCTTC
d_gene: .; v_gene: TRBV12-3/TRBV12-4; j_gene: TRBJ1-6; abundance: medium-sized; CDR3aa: CASSPSGRALHF; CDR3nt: TGTGCCAGCAGCCCGTCGGGGAGGGCCCTCCACTTT
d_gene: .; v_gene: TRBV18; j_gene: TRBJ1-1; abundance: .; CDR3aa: CASSLRQEMHAFF; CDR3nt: TGTGCCAGCTCACTGAGACAGGAGATGCACGCTTTCTTT